These T cell receptor beta chains were read from a single sample in a study of cytomegalovirus exposure and HLA in healthy donors. Assay: immunoSEQ multiplex PCR; the TCRdb copy retains only in-frame clones and omits some. The sample totals some 96,000 clones; its top ten clones hold roughly 3.5%. The specimen was PBMCs. These TCRs come from a woman between 25 and 40 years old in good health and CMV-seronegative. Each CDR3 is given with its conserved first and last residue. A D gene is named only where the DNA matches it firmly.

J | D | V | CDR3 | DNA
TRBJ2-1 | TRBD2 | TRBV2 | CASSQGGLATDEQFF | TGTGCCAGCAGCCAGGGGGGACTAGCTACAGATGAGCAGTTCTTC
TRBJ2-5 | - | TRBV18 | CASSRNRLETQYF | TGTGCCAGCTCACGAAACCGACTGGAGACCCAGTACTTC
TRBJ2-7 | - | TRBV11-1 | CASSFDLAEQYF | TGTGCCAGCAGCTTTGACCTAGCCGAGCAGTACTTC
TRBJ2-7 | TRBD2 | TRBV6-5 | CASSGSGIHQQYF | TGTGCCAGCAGTGGTAGCGGGATCCACCAGCAGTACTTC
TRBJ1-4 | - | TRBV21-1 | CASSKGPETGDRNEKLFF | TGTGCCAGCAGCAAAGGCCCCGAGACAGGGGACAGAAATGAAAAACTGTTTTTT
TRBJ1-5 | TRBD1 | TRBV5-5 | CASSYSGQGDIQPQHF | TGTGCCAGCAGTTACTCGGGACAGGGGGATATTCAGCCCCAGCATTTT
TRBJ1-2 | TRBD1 | TRBV28 | CASSGTGPHYGYTF | TGTGCCAGCAGTGGGACAGGCCCCCACTATGGCTACACCTTC
TRBJ1-4 | TRBD1 | TRBV5-1 | CASSPHRGPNEKLFF | TGCGCCAGCAGCCCACACAGGGGGCCTAATGAAAAACTGTTTTTT
TRBJ1-5 | - | TRBV2 | CASKTGGHQPQHF | TGTGCCAGCAAGACCGGCGGTCATCAGCCCCAGCATTTT
TRBJ2-5 | TRBD2 | TRBV7-7 | CASSLDPSGGPGRETQYF | TGTGCTAGCAGCTTAGACCCTAGCGGGGGGCCGGGAAGAGAGACCCAGTACTTC
TRBJ2-1 | - | TRBV5-1 | CASSLARYNEQFF | TGCGCCAGCAGCTTGGCCAGGTACAATGAGCAGTTCTTC
TRBJ1-2 | - | TRBV28 | CASSFGGENYGYTF | TGTGCCAGCAGTTTTGGCGGGGAGAACTATGGCTACACCTTC
TRBJ2-3 | TRBD1 | TRBV6-5 | CASSYDRDPTTDTQYF | TGTGCCAGCAGTTACGACAGGGATCCAACAACAGATACGCAGTATTTT
TRBJ2-5 | - | TRBV6-1 | CASSEGTTPRRETQYF | TGTGCCAGCAGTGAAGGGACTACCCCCAGACGAGAGACCCAGTACTTC
TRBJ2-7 | - | TRBV2 | CASSDYPDSYEQYF | TGTGCCAGCAGTGATTACCCAGACAGTTACGAGCAGTACTTC
TRBJ2-2 | TRBD2 | TRBV7-3 | CASSKLAGGRGELFF | TGTGCCAGCAGTAAGCTAGCGGGAGGCCGCGGGGAGCTGTTTTTT
TRBJ1-5 | - | TRBV4-1 | CASSPGGSNQPQHF | TGCGCCAGCTCCCCGGGGGGGAGCAATCAGCCCCAGCATTTT
TRBJ1-1 | - | TRBV18 | CASSPLGRNTEAFF | TGTGCCAGCTCACCACTGGGGAGGAACACTGAAGCTTTCTTT
TRBJ2-1 | TRBD2 | TRBV7-6 | CASSRLAESYNEQFF | TGTGCCAGCAGTCGACTAGCTGAGAGTTACAATGAGCAGTTCTTC
TRBJ1-5 | - | TRBV28 | CASSLPRTNQPQHF | TGTGCCAGCAGTCTTCCACGGACAAATCAGCCCCAGCATTTT
TRBJ1-5 | - | TRBV15 | CATSHGVNQPQHF | TGTGCCACCAGTCACGGGGTTAATCAGCCCCAGCATTTT
TRBJ2-7 | - | TRBV4-1 | CASSHDRFSPYEQYF | TGCGCCAGCAGCCATGACAGGTTCTCCCCCTACGAGCAGTACTTC